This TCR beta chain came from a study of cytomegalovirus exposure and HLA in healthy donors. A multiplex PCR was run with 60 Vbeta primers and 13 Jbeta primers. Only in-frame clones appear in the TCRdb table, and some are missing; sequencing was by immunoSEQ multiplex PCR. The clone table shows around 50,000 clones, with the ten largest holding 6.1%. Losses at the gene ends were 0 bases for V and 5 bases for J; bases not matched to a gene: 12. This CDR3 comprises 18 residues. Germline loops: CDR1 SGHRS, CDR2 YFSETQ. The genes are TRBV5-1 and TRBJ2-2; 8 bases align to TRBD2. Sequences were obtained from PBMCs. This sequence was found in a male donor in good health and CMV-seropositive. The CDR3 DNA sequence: TGCGCCAGCAGCTTGGCCGGGGCGGGGGGCCCGAGGACCGGGGAGCTGTTTTTT. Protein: CASSLAGAGGPRTGELFF.